This TCR beta chain is from a study of beta chain features in type 1 diabetes. This clone was found a few times. Antigen: not known. The sequenced template was cDNA made from the entire isolated RNA. Measured with immunoSEQ multiplex PCR; TCRdb has only the in-frame clones, and not every one. The sample includes roughly 150,000 clones, approximately 8% of them seen just once. In germline, CDR1 is SGHAT, CDR2 FQNNGV. The CDR3 contains 14 residues. V was trimmed by 0 bases and J by 5 bases, leaving 9 bases between them. General study results and limits: TCRB CDR3 length was moderately but significantly reduced in all four CD4+ subsets of Type 1 diabetes patients. For cells with high TCR expression, cDNA sequencing could yield over-representation. Insertion counts at VDJ junctions were lower in type 1 diabetes patients, who also showed more deletions there.

The chain joins TRBV11-2 to TRBJ2-3; no clear D gene. The sequenced sample consisted of central memory CD4+ T cells from blood. This receptor was identified in a woman aged 40 to 50 with type 1 diabetes. The CDR3 region is CASSLDSFLDTQYF. CDR3 nucleotide sequence: TGTGCCAGCAGCTTAGATAGTTTTTTAGATACGCAGTATTTT. The full variable domain, rest sourced from reference TRBV11-2 and TRBJ2-3, is EAGVAQSPRYKIIEKRQSVAFWCNPISGHATLYWYQQILGQGPKLLIQFQNNGVVDDSQLPKDRFSAERLKGVDSTLKIQPAKLEDSAVYLCASSLDSFLDTQYFGPGTRLTVL.